The next 11 T cell receptor beta chains were all read from a single sample in a study of identical twins. TCRdb recomputed calls from the 5' RACE reads with MiXCR, one row per CDR3 protein. The profile shows 350,000 or so distinct CDR3 sequences, approximately 9.1% of them singletons. The sample taken for sequencing was naive T cells sorted from blood. The receptors were gathered from a woman between 50 and 59 years old in good health.

This clonotype has only a few counts. The rearrangement joins TRBV3-1 to TRBJ2-1; 8 bases match TRBD1. V lost 4 bases and J lost 5; bases outside the gene matches: 13. This CDR3 has 17 residues. Germline V gene data show CDR1 as LGHDT and CDR2 as YNNKEL (reference sequence). In DNA form, the CDR3 reads TGTGCCAGCAGCCCGAGCGACAGGGGCTATCCTGACAATGAGCAGTTCTTC. Its translation: CASSPSDRGYPDNEQFF.

Concerning this clonotype itself: One end of the junction varies from germline; a read error may be responsible. The genes are TRBV10-3 and TRBJ2-3; D may be TRBD1 or TRBD2 (5 bases each). CDR3 size: 12 residues. Germline V lookup: CDR1 ENHRY, CDR2 SYGVKD. CDR3 region: CAISETKSGTNF. Here the CDR3 DNA reads TGTGCCATCAGTGAGACGAAATCCGGGACGAATTTT.

This clonotype was counted many times. The chain has TRBV5-1 and TRBJ2-5; no clear D gene. The CDR3 length is 14 residues. Germline V CDR1 and CDR2: SGHRS, YFSETQ. The V end was cut by 0 bases, the J end by 5 bases, with 11 bases between. CDR3: CASSLGIAQETQYF. Written as DNA, the CDR3 is TGCGCCAGCAGCTTGGGAATAGCCCAGGAGACCCAGTACTTC. The complete variable domain, with remaining parts taken from reference TRBV5-1 and TRBJ2-5, reads KAGVTQTPRYLIKTRGQQVTLSCSPISGHRSVSWYQQTPGQGLQFLFEYFSETQRNKGNFPGRFSGRQFSNSRSEMNVSTLELGDSALYLCASSLGIAQETQYFGPGTRLLVL.

This clonotype has a handful of counts. The chain couples TRBV5-1 to TRBJ2-3; 10 nucleotides align to TRBD2. With V trimmed by 4 bases and J by 2 bases, 4 bases remained unmatched. The CDR3 spans 15 residues. Germline V gives CDR1 SGHRS, CDR2 YFSETQ. CDR3 sequence reads: CASSPGLANTDTQYF. Written as DNA, the CDR3 is TGCGCCAGCAGCCCGGGACTAGCGAACACAGATACGCAGTATTTT.

V gene TRBV20-1 combines with J gene TRBJ2-1; D may match TRBD1 or TRBD2 (5 bases each). V dropped 6 bases and J dropped 8 bases, with 11 bases sitting between them. This CDR3 is 11 amino acids long. Germline CDR1 DFQATT, CDR2 SNEGSKA (reference sequence). CDR3 sequence: CSAERGDEQFF. The CDR3 DNA sequence: TGCAGTGCGGAGAGGGGCGATGAGCAGTTCTTC.

This clonotype was seen a handful of times. The V and J genes are TRBV5-5 and TRBJ2-7; a possible D gene is TRBD2 (5 bases). This CDR3 has 13 residues. V lost 6 bases and J lost 3, with 13 bases in between. Germline CDR1 SGHKS, CDR2 YYEKEE (reference sequence). CDR3 nucleotides: TGTGCCAGCACCGGGATCCAGGACTACGAGCAGTACTTC. This translates into CASTGIQDYEQYF.

A few counts support this clonotype. The V call is TRBV11-2, the J call TRBJ1-5; D is possibly TRBD1 (6 bases). There are 13 residues in the CDR3. Per germline, CDR1 SGHAT and CDR2 FQNNGV. The ends were cut back, 8 bases at V and 7 bases at J, with 15 bases in the middle. For the CDR3, the DNA is TGTGCCAGCCGGGGGGGGGGCGGACAGCCCCAGCATTTT. Encoded protein: CASRGGGGQPQHF.

The chain is built from TRBV20-1 and TRBJ1-1, with 7 positions matching TRBD1. J lost 6 bases, V lost 2 bases, and 3 bases had no gene match. The CDR3 is 12 residues long. Germline V lookup: CDR1 DFQATT, CDR2 SNEGSKA (reference sequence). The CDR3 is CSARRGTAEAFF. In nucleotides, the CDR3 is TGCAGTGCTAGAAGGGGGACAGCTGAAGCTTTCTTT.

This chain connects TRBV10-1 to TRBJ2-3; tentative D call: TRBD2 (6 bases). Germline values: CDR1 WNHNN, CDR2 SYGVQD (reference sequence). Trimming removed 3 bases from V and 1 base from J, with 11 bases in between. CDR3 size: 15 residues. The CDR3 DNA reads TGCGCCAGCAGTGACCCGGGAGCGGGCACAGATACGCAGTATTTT. As protein: CASSDPGAGTDTQYF.

This chain links TRBV7-9 with TRBJ2-3; 9 bases align to TRBD2. With 2 bases clipped from V and 3 bases from J, the junction kept 6 bases outside the gene matches. Germline V gene data show CDR1 as SEHNR and CDR2 as FQNEAQ (reference sequence). The CDR3 covers 16 residues. The CDR3 here is CASSLKAGGQTDTQYF. CDR3 coding DNA: TGTGCCAGCAGCTTAAAAGCGGGAGGACAGACAGATACGCAGTATTTT.

This clonotype has a handful of counts. This chain links TRBV4-1 with TRBJ2-4, with a tentative D call TRBD1 (6 bases). The V and J ends lost 9 bases and 6 bases respectively, with 15 bases between them. The CDR3 runs to 13 residues. The germline gives CDR1 MGHRA, CDR2 YSYEKL. The CDR3 spells CARFYGGGNIQYF. As DNA, the CDR3 is TGCGCCAGGTTCTATGGGGGCGGAAACATTCAGTACTTC.